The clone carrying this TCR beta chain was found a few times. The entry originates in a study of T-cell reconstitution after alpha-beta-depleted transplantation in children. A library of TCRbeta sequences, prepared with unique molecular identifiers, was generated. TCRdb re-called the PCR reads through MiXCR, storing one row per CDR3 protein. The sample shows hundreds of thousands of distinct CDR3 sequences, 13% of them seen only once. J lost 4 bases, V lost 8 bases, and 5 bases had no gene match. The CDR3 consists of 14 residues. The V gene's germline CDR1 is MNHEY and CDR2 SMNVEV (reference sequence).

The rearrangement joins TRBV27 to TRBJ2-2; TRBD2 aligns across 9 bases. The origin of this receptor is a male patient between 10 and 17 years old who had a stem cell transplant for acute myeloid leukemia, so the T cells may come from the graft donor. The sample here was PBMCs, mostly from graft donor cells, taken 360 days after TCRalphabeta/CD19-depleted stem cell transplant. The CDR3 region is CASGTSRPTGELFF. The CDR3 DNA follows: TGTGCCAGCGGGACTAGCCGACCCACCGGGGAGCTGTTTTTT.